The 18 T cell receptor beta chains given below trace back to one sample, sequenced in a study of T cells in women clearing cervical HPV infection (dated by TCRdb to the late 2010s). Library preparation used the immunoSEQ multiplex PCR assay. TCRdb limited this immuneACCESS table to in-frame rearrangements with V and J called. A share of clones is missing; checked studies link under half to unresolved V genes, and the rest is unexplained. The sample table includes roughly 40,000 clones. Jointly, the top ten make up under 6.5% of the sample. The sample comprised blood buffy coat. All receptors derive from a woman aged 18-70 years with a cervical HPV16 infection that either progressed to CIN3+ or cleared (not recorded which).

Comments on this clone: The read ends 3 residues early relative to the CDR3; the germline J gene fills the gap. The chain employs TRBV29-1 and TRBJ1-1; 7 bases are shared with TRBD1. The germline gives CDR1 SQVTM, CDR2 ANQGSEA. This CDR3 contains 11 residues. The part of the CDR3 DNA that was read is TGCATCATTGACAGGGACACTGAA. Protein sequence: CIIDRDTE. The complete CDR3 sequence is CIIDRDTEAFF. Complete variable domain (other parts from reference TRBV29-1 and TRBJ1-1): SAVISQKPSRDICQRGTSLTIQCQVDSQVTMMFWYRQQPGQSLTLIATANQGSEATYESGFVIDKFPISRPNLTFSTLTVSNMSPEDSSIYLCIIDRDTEAFFGQGTRLTVV.

With respect to this clone: The read terminates 3 residues ahead of where the CDR3 ends, so the germline J gene completes it. The chain combines TRBV10-3 with TRBJ1-1; the D is unclear. V lost 5 bases and J lost 1, with 11 bases in between. Germline assignment: CDR1 ENHRY and CDR2 SYGVKD. The length of the CDR3 is 14 residues. The CDR3 sequence: CAISSSVQNTEAFF. The sequenced CDR3 bases are TGTGCCATCAGTTCATCGGTGCAGAACACTGAA.

Details on this clone: The read comes to an end 3 residues before the CDR3 does, leaving the germline J gene to fill in the end. The chain couples TRBV20-1 to TRBJ2-7; the match to TRBD2 covers 9 bases. With 6 bases clipped from V and 0 bases from J, the junction kept 9 bases outside the gene matches. CDR1 is DFQATT and CDR2 is SNEGSKA in the germline V gene (reference sequence). The CDR3 has 15 amino acids. Partial CDR3 DNA: TGCAGTGCCCCGAGGGCGGGAGGGCCCTCCTACGAG. Protein sequence: CSAPRAGGPSYE. The CDR3 in its entirety is CSAPRAGGPSYEQYF.

In regard to this clone: The read comes to an end 3 residues before the CDR3 does, leaving the germline J gene to fill in the end. V and J are TRBV7-8 and TRBJ2-3; 11 nucleotides align to TRBD2. Per germline, CDR1 SGHVS and CDR2 FQNEAQ. V lost 1 base and J lost 7; bases outside the gene matches: 7. The CDR3 has 16 amino acids. CDR3: CASSLGLLAGGNTQYF. CDR3 bases read: TGTGCCAGCAGCTTAGGTCTTCTAGCGGGAGGAAATACG.

With respect to this clone: Read coverage stops 3 residues before the CDR3 terminus; the germline J gene supplies the remainder. The rearrangement uses TRBV4-2 and TRBJ2-2; D is unresolved. From germline, CDR1 is LGHNA and CDR2 YNFKEQ. The CDR3 runs 13 residues. Trimming removed 4 bases at V and 6 bases at J, with 9 bases between. CDR3 sequence reads: CASSPLLAGELFF. The CDR3 DNA, read in part, is TGTGCCAGCAGCCCGCTTTTAGCCGGGGAG.

The DNA read from the CDR3 is TGCAGTGCTAAGCGGGAGAGGTTCGAG. It codes for CSAKRERFE. The entire CDR3 reads CSAKRERFEQYF. The genes are TRBV20-1 and TRBJ2-7; TRBD2 agrees at 8 bases. The read is 3 residues too short to cover the CDR3 end, so that end is filled in from the germline J gene. The CDR3 extends over 12 amino acids. V shed 4 bases and J 6 bases; nucleotides not matched to a gene: 5. The germline CDR1 and CDR2 sequences are DFQATT and SNEGSKA (reference sequence).

Comments on this clone: The CDR3 is cut off 3 residues early in the read; its end comes from the germline J gene. This chain links TRBV19 with TRBJ2-7, with TRBD2 identical over 13 bases. There are 15 residues in the CDR3. Germline V lookup: CDR1 LNHDA, CDR2 SQIVND (reference sequence). V gave up 6 bases and J gave up 3 bases; unmatched junction bases: 5. The DNA read from the CDR3 is TGTGCCAGTAGCCGATGGACTAGCGGGAGCTACGAG. Amino acids: CASSRWTSGSYE. The full CDR3 sequence reads CASSRWTSGSYEQYF. Together with reference TRBV19 and TRBJ2-7, the CDR3 gives the full variable domain: DGGITQSPKYLFRKEGQNVTLSCEQNLNHDAMYWYRQDPGQGLRLIYYSQIVNDFQKGDIAEGYSVSREKKESFPLTVTSAQKNPTAFYLCASSRWTSGSYEQYFGPGTRLTVT.

As regards this clone: The CDR3 end lies 3 residues beyond the end of the read and is filled in from the germline J gene. V is TRBV30 and J is TRBJ1-5; D remains ambiguous. The V end lost 1 base, the J end lost 0 bases, and 7 bases lay between the germline ends. The germline gives CDR1 GTSNPN, CDR2 SVGIG (reference sequence). The CDR3 consists of 14 residues. The CDR3 is CAWSEGPSNQPQHF. The covered CDR3 bases are TGTGCCTGGAGTGAAGGCCCTAGCAATCAGCCC.

Concerning this clone itself: The read terminates 3 residues before the CDR3 end, so the remaining end is supplied by the germline J gene. The V and J genes are TRBV5-4 and TRBJ2-3; 7 bases line up with TRBD2. Germline V gene sequence: CDR1 SGHNT, CDR2 YYREEE (reference sequence). With 4 bases clipped from V and 5 bases from J, the junction kept 1 base outside the gene matches. This CDR3 has 12 residues. The CDR3 DNA, read in part, is TGTGCCAGCAGCCCGGGGGGAGATACG. Translating gives CASSPGGDT. The complete CDR3 protein is CASSPGGDTQYF. The variable domain in full, completed from reference TRBV5-4 and TRBJ2-3, reads ETGVTQSPTHLIKTRGQQVTLRCSSQSGHNTVSWYQQALGQGPQFIFQYYREEENGRGNFPPRFSGLQFPNYSSELNVNALELDDSALYLCASSPGGDTQYFGPGTRLTVL.

As for this clone: The read finishes 3 residues shy of the CDR3 end, and the germline J gene is used to complete it. V usage is TRBV18 and J usage is TRBJ2-3; no clear D gene. Trimming took off 2 bases at V and 2 bases at J, with 5 bases between the two ends. The germline V gene has CDR1 KGHSH and CDR2 LQKENI. The CDR3 length is 13 residues. The CDR3 protein is CASSPRVTDTQYF. The part of the CDR3 DNA that was read is TGTGCCAGCTCACCAAGGGTCACAGATACG.

Concerning this clone: The read is 3 residues too short to cover the CDR3 end, so that end is filled in from the germline J gene. The chain links TRBV19 to TRBJ2-3; weak D call: TRBD2 (6 bases). This CDR3 comprises 18 residues. Looked up from germline, CDR1 is LNHDA and CDR2 is SQIVND (reference sequence). CDR3 DNA (partial): TGTGCCAGTAGATCTGGGACTTTGGGGGTGGGAAGCAATCAGCCG. This encodes CASRSGTLGVGSNQP. The CDR3 reads in full as CASRSGTLGVGSNQPQYF.

Concerning this clone itself: With the read ending 3 residues before the CDR3 end, the germline J gene is used to fill in that end. The chain has TRBV5-4 and TRBJ2-7; 9 bases map to TRBD2. Per the germline V gene, CDR1 is SGHNT and CDR2 is YYREEE (reference sequence). CDR3 length: 15 residues. V gave up 2 bases and J gave up 2 bases; unmatched junction bases: 5. The CDR3 protein is CASSFSGRAPYEQYF. CDR3 DNA (partial): TGTGCCAGCAGCTTTAGCGGGAGAGCCCCCTACGAG. Variable domain in full (rest from reference TRBV5-4 and TRBJ2-7): ETGVTQSPTHLIKTRGQQVTLRCSSQSGHNTVSWYQQALGQGPQFIFQYYREEENGRGNFPPRFSGLQFPNYSSELNVNALELDDSALYLCASSFSGRAPYEQYFGPGTRLTVT.

As regards this clone: Coverage ceases 3 residues before the CDR3 finishes, and the germline J gene fills in the end. V is TRBV28 and J is TRBJ1-1, with D possibly matching TRBD1 (6 bases). Deletions cut 5 bases from V and 0 bases from J, with 13 bases between. Per germline, CDR1 MDHEN and CDR2 SYDVKM. This CDR3 has 15 residues. The CDR3 protein is CASSPPGAMNTEAFF. CDR3 bases read: TGTGCCAGCAGTCCCCCAGGGGCGATGAACACTGAA.

Comments on this clone: The CDR3 end is not reached by the read, which stops 3 residues before it; the germline J gene fills it in. This chain links TRBV2 with TRBJ2-4; maybe TRBD1 (5 bases). This CDR3 comprises 13 residues. In germline, CDR1 is SNHLY, CDR2 FYNNEI. CDR3 protein: CASRVQENYGQYF. Incomplete CDR3 DNA: TGTGCCAGCAGGGTACAGGAGAATTATGGT.

In the case of this clone: The sequenced fragment ends 3 residues before the CDR3 boundary, so the rest is inferred from the germline J gene. The J gene is TRBJ1-1, the V gene TRBV29-1; D call uncertain. Trimming took off 8 bases at V and 2 bases at J, with 15 bases between the two ends. Germline assignment: CDR1 SQVTM and CDR2 ANQGSEA. CDR3 size: 13 residues. This CDR3 reads CSSAGRANTEAFF. The sequenced CDR3 bases are TGCAGCTCCGCGGGCCGAGCCAACACTGAA. The entire variable domain, with the rest obtained from reference TRBV29-1 and TRBJ1-1, is as follows: SAVISQKPSRDICQRGTSLTIQCQVDSQVTMMFWYRQQPGQSLTLIATANQGSEATYESGFVIDKFPISRPNLTFSTLTVSNMSPEDSSIYLCSSAGRANTEAFFGQGTRLTVV.

Of note for this clone: The read comes to an end 3 residues before the CDR3 does, leaving the germline J gene to fill in the end. The V gene is TRBV30, the J gene TRBJ2-3; 8 bases align to TRBD2. The germline V gene encodes CDR1 GTSNPN and CDR2 SVGIG (reference sequence). CDR3 length: 15 residues. V trimming: 5 bases; J trimming: 0 bases; junction bases outside the gene matches: 7. Incomplete CDR3 DNA: TGTGCCTGGGGCCGGGGGGGGTCGAGCACAGATACG. Translating it yields CAWGRGGSSTDT. The whole CDR3 sequence is CAWGRGGSSTDTQYF.

The sequenced CDR3 bases are TGTGCCTGGAGTGTACGGGTTAGCGCGAACACCGGGGAG. It encodes CAWSVRVSANTGE. The entire CDR3 protein is CAWSVRVSANTGELFF. The rearrangement links TRBV30 to TRBJ2-2; perhaps TRBD2 as D (5 bases). The CDR3 end is not reached by the read, which stops 3 residues before it; the germline J gene fills it in. V was trimmed by 0 bases and J by 0 bases, leaving 11 bases between them. This CDR3 spans 16 amino acids. Germline V lookup: CDR1 GTSNPN, CDR2 SVGIG (reference sequence).

As to this clone: Read sequence stops 3 residues before the CDR3 end, and the germline J gene provides the missing end. The J gene is TRBJ1-2, the V gene TRBV10-3; 7 bases are a match to TRBD1. The ends lost 7 bases at V and 7 bases at J; junction bases unmatched: 6. The CDR3 is 12 amino acids. Germline CDR1 ENHRY, CDR2 SYGVKD. The part of the CDR3 DNA that was read is TGTGCCATCAACGAGGGGGCCGGTGGC. Translated, it gives CAINEGAGG. The entire CDR3 protein reads CAINEGAGGYTF.